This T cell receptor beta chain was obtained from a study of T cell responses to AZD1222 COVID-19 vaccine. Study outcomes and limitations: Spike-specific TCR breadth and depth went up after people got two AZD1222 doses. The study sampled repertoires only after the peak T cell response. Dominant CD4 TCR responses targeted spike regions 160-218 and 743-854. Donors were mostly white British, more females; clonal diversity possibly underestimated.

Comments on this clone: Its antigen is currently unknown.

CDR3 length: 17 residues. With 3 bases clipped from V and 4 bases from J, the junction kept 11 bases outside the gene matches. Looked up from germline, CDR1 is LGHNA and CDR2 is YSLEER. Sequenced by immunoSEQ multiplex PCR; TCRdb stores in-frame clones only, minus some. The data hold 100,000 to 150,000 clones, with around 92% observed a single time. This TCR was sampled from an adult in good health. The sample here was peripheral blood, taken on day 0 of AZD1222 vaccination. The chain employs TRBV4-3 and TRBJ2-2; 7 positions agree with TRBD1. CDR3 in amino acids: CASSHSRDSIRTGELFF. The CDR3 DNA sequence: TGCGCCAGCAGCCATTCTAGGGACAGTATACGCACCGGGGAGCTGTTTTTT.